A single sample is the source of the 7 T cell receptor beta chains below, sequenced in a study of T cell repertoires in cytomegalovirus infection. TCRdb passed the reads through MiXCR, listing each CDR3 protein once. The sample shows about 900,000 distinct CDR3 sequences, about 33% of them seen only once. These receptors' targets are unknown. Sequenced here: cultured CD8+ T cells from PBMCs, sampled from culture after CMV antigen stimulation. These receptors were taken from a human donor in good health (CMV status not recorded). Some clones in this sample may be carry-over from other donors' samples.

This chain uses TRBV5-4 with TRBJ1-2; D gene unclear. Germline V CDR1 and CDR2: SGHNT, YYREEE (reference sequence). V shed 4 bases and J shed 4 bases, with 32 bases lying between them. This CDR3 is built from 20 residues. The CDR3 loop is CASSPRLLGAAPLGPYGYTF. CDR3 nucleotides: TGTGCCAGCAGCCCACGGTTATTGGGCGCAGCTCCATTAGGGCCCTATGGCTACACCTTC.

J is TRBJ2-7 and V is TRBV12-3 or TRBV12-4; tentative D call: TRBD2 (7 bases). This CDR3 region has 13 residues. Trimming left V 7 bases short and J 7 bases short, with 17 bases between. The CDR3 here is CASTLGGGREQYF. For the CDR3, the DNA is TGTGCCAGCACCCTTGGGGGGGGCCGAGAGCAGTACTTC.

The J gene is TRBJ1-3, the V gene TRBV6-5; 7 bases match TRBD1. The germline V gene encodes CDR1 MNHEY and CDR2 SVGAGI. The CDR3 length is 17 residues. Trimming took 4 bases from V and 4 from J; bases not matched to a gene: 13. CDR3: CASSSNPQGGWGNTIYF. The CDR3 coding sequence is TGTGCCAGCAGTTCAAACCCTCAAGGGGGCTGGGGAAACACCATATATTTT.

This clonotype was seen more than once but under ten times. The chain employs TRBV7-9 and TRBJ2-7; tentative D call: TRBD1 (7 bases). The CDR3 spans 13 residues. The V end lost 5 bases, the J end lost 4 bases, and 12 bases lay between the germline ends. Germline values: CDR1 SEHNR, CDR2 FQNEAQ (reference sequence). The CDR3: CASSPGGYYEQYV. DNA of the CDR3: TGTGCCAGCAGCCCAGGGGGGTATTACGAGCAGTACGTC.

This clonotype was counted only a few times. This sequence joins TRBV6-5 and TRBJ1-2, with D possibly being TRBD1 (5 bases). CDR1 is MNHEY, CDR2 SVGAGI, per germline. CDR3 length: 16 residues. The germline V and J ends were trimmed by 0 bases and 4 bases, with 15 bases remaining between them. The CDR3 coding sequence is TGTGCCAGCAGTTACTCCGTTTATCAGGGAGTCTATGGCTACACCTTC. Encoded protein: CASSYSVYQGVYGYTF.

This clonotype showed up just a few times. The V gene is TRBV6-2 or TRBV6-3, the J gene TRBJ2-7; the match to TRBD1 covers 7 bases. V gave up 6 bases and J gave up 2 bases; unmatched junction bases: 7. The CDR3 extends over 14 amino acids. Germline assignment: CDR1 MNHEY and CDR2 SVGEGT. In DNA form, the CDR3 reads TGTGCCAGCAGAGCACCGGGACAGACCTACGAGCAGTACGTC. This codes for CASRAPGQTYEQYV.

The chain uses TRBV5-6 and TRBJ2-7; D is unresolved. Germline V gene lookup returns CDR1 SGHDT and CDR2 YYEEEE. V was cut by 1 base and J by 3 bases, with 14 bases left in between. This CDR3 has 15 amino acids. The DNA of the CDR3 is TGTGCCAGCAGCTTGCAGCTGGAGTCCCTCTACGAGCAGTACGTC. Translating gives CASSLQLESLYEQYV.